Below, 21 T cell receptor beta chains from the same sample are listed, as sequenced in a study of blood T cell repertoires in COVID-19. Profiled with immunoSEQ multiplex PCR; TCRdb holds only in-frame clones, not every one. The sample yields around 420,000 clones, over 75% seen once. Sequencing was performed on PBMCs or T cells enriched from blood (not recorded which). These receptors all come from a woman in her forties with acute COVID-19.

This rearrangement joins TRBV5-1 to TRBJ2-7, with D perhaps TRBD2 (5 bases). The V and J ends lost 5 bases and 0 bases respectively, with 12 bases between them. The germline CDR1 and CDR2 sequences are SGHRS and YFSETQ. The CDR3 loop spans 14 amino acids. This CDR3 reads CASSFTGSSYEQYF. CDR3 nucleotide sequence: TGCGCCAGCAGTTTTACGGGGAGCTCCTACGAGCAGTACTTC.

J is TRBJ2-7 and V is TRBV19, with TRBD1 as a possible D gene (6 bases). The CDR3 totals 15 residues. Germline V gene sequence: CDR1 LNHDA, CDR2 SQIVND (reference sequence). V was shortened by 1 base and J by 1 base, with 11 bases between the two germline ends. The CDR3 sequence: CASSIVAGTSYEQYF. The CDR3 bases are TGTGCCAGTAGTATAGTGGCAGGGACATCCTACGAGCAGTACTTC.

This chain links TRBV6-5 with TRBJ1-1, with a weak D call TRBD1 (5 bases). The CDR3 contains 14 residues. Germline V CDR1 and CDR2: MNHEY, SVGAGI. The V end lost 8 bases, the J end lost 8 bases, and 21 bases lay between the germline ends. In DNA form, the CDR3 reads TGTGCCAGCTCATTGGCGGGGGGTCGTAGGGAAGCTTTCTTT. It yields the protein CASSLAGGRREAFF.

V and J are TRBV7-6 and TRBJ1-2; D ambiguous. The germline V gene encodes CDR1 SGHVS and CDR2 FNYEAQ. V lost 5 bases to trimming and J lost 8 bases, with 18 bases between them. The CDR3 is made up of 14 amino acids. CDR3 protein: CASSPIDQTGGYTF. The DNA for the CDR3 is TGTGCCAGCAGCCCCATCGATCAGACGGGAGGCTACACCTTC.

The chain couples TRBV3-1 (or the pseudogene TRBV3-2) to TRBJ1-1; D remains ambiguous. Trimming cost V 1 base and J 1 base, with 7 bases left between them. The CDR3 runs 14 residues. Germline CDR1 reads LGHDT; CDR2 reads YNNKEL (reference sequence). The DNA of the CDR3 is TGTGCCAGCAGCCAAGGACGGAGGAACACTGAAGCTTTCTTT. Its protein is CASSQGRRNTEAFF.

CDR3: CASSQRTGTTGYGYTF. In nucleotides, the CDR3 is TGTGCCAGCAGCCAGAGGACAGGTACTACTGGCTATGGCTACACCTTC. The chain recombines TRBV14 with TRBJ1-2; 7 nucleotides agree with TRBD1. This CDR3 has 16 amino acids. Per the germline V gene, CDR1 is SGHDN and CDR2 is FVKESK. The ends lost 3 bases at V and 4 bases at J; junction bases unmatched: 11.

The V and J genes are TRBV4-1 and TRBJ2-1, with TRBD2 identical over 9 bases. This CDR3 has 16 residues. Germline V lookup: CDR1 MGHRA, CDR2 YSYEKL. The J segment lost 4 bases and the V segment lost 3 bases, leaving 7 bases of the junction unmatched. CDR3 DNA sequence: TGCGCCAGCAGCCACGGGACTAGCCTCCCTTACAATGAGCAGTTCTTC. It specifies CASSHGTSLPYNEQFF.

J is TRBJ1-2 and V is TRBV3-1 (or the pseudogene TRBV3-2); D is ambiguous. V was pared by 1 base and J by 4 bases, with 10 bases between. Germline CDR1 LGHDT, CDR2 YNNKEL (reference sequence). CDR3 size: 14 residues. The CDR3 protein is CASSQAGVTYGYTF. The CDR3 bases are TGTGCCAGCAGCCAAGCCGGGGTTACCTATGGCTACACCTTC.

The chain combines TRBV9 with TRBJ2-3, with 11 bases identical to TRBD2. The CDR3 extends over 15 amino acids. The germline gives CDR1 SGDLS, CDR2 YYNGEE. Losses at the gene ends were 6 bases for V and 1 base for J; bases not matched to a gene: 4. The CDR3 sequence: CASNPGLAGTDTQYF. CDR3 nucleotides: TGTGCCAGCAACCCGGGACTAGCGGGCACAGATACGCAGTATTTT.

The chain has TRBV5-1 and TRBJ2-3; 11 nucleotides line up with TRBD2. The CDR3 is 16 amino acids. J lost 4 bases, V lost 0 bases, and 4 bases had no gene match. CDR1 is SGHRS, CDR2 YFSETQ, per germline. Here the CDR3 reads CASSLDGGLAADTQYF. The CDR3 region has the DNA TGCGCCAGCAGCTTGGATGGGGGACTAGCGGCAGATACGCAGTATTTT. The entire variable domain, with the rest obtained from reference TRBV5-1 and TRBJ2-3, is as follows: KAGVTQTPRYLIKTRGQQVTLSCSPISGHRSVSWYQQTPGQGLQFLFEYFSETQRNKGNFPGRFSGRQFSNSRSEMNVSTLELGDSALYLCASSLDGGLAADTQYFGPGTRLTVL.

This chain joins TRBV12-3 or TRBV12-4 and TRBJ2-5, with TRBD1 identical over 7 bases. J lost 8 bases, V lost 1 base, and 4 bases had no gene match. The CDR3 extends over 13 amino acids. For the CDR3, the DNA is TGTGCCAGCAGTTTAGACGACAGGGAAACCCAGTACTTC. This codes for CASSLDDRETQYF.

The CDR3 reads CAIRGQGNQPQHF. The DNA of the CDR3 is TGTGCCATCAGGGGACAGGGAAATCAGCCCCAGCATTTT. V and J are TRBV10-3 and TRBJ1-5, with 9 bases fitting TRBD1. The CDR3 spans 13 residues. After removal of 6 bases from V and 4 bases from J, the junction contained 1 base not matched to a gene. Germline-derived CDR1 and CDR2 are ENHRY and SYGVKD.

This chain connects TRBV4-1 to TRBJ2-2, with D uncertain. The V gene's germline CDR1 is MGHRA and CDR2 YSYEKL. This CDR3 region has 13 residues. The ends were cut back, 1 base at V and 9 bases at J, with 9 bases in the middle. CDR3 sequence reads: CASSQASSWELFF. CDR3 nucleotide sequence: TGCGCCAGCAGCCAAGCTAGTTCCTGGGAGCTGTTTTTT.

The V and J genes are TRBV24-1 and TRBJ2-1; TRBD2 agrees at 8 bases. V was clipped by 7 bases and J by 7 bases; unmatched bases: 11. Germline CDR1 KGHDR, CDR2 SFDVKD. The CDR3 has 15 amino acids. CDR3 residues: CATSPKRGPNNEQFF. CDR3 DNA: TGTGCCACCAGCCCCAAGCGGGGGCCAAATAATGAGCAGTTCTTC.

The V call is TRBV11-3, the J call TRBJ2-1; 8 bases match TRBD2. CDR1 is SGHNT, CDR2 YENEEA, per germline. The trim removed 5 bases at V and 1 base at J, leaving 7 bases unmatched. This CDR3 spans 16 amino acids. DNA of the CDR3: TGTGCCAGCAGCCCCGGGGGGGCCGGGTCCTACAATGAGCAGTTCTTC. This gives the protein CASSPGGAGSYNEQFF. Combining the CDR3 with reference TRBV11-3 and TRBJ2-1 gives the whole variable domain EAGVVQSPRYKIIEKKQPVAFWCNPISGHNTLYWYLQNLGQGPELLIRYENEEAVDDSQLPKDRFSAERLKGVDSTLKIQPAELGDSAVYLCASSPGGAGSYNEQFFGPGTRLTVL.

Here the CDR3 DNA reads TGTGCCAGCAGCCAAGGGGCTATTAATGAAAAACTGTTTTTT. This translates into CASSQGAINEKLFF. The chain combines TRBV14 with TRBJ1-4, with D uncertain. The CDR3 length is 14 residues. Trimming left V 1 base short and J 4 bases short, with 7 bases between. Germline V lookup: CDR1 SGHDN, CDR2 FVKESK.

This clone has just one count. The rearrangement links TRBV5-4 to TRBJ2-7; TRBD2 agrees at 10 bases. The V segment lost 2 bases and the J segment 2 bases; nucleotides outside the gene matches: 1. The CDR3 is 14 residues long. Germline V gene sequence: CDR1 SGHNT, CDR2 YYREEE (reference sequence). The DNA of the CDR3 is TGTGCCAGCAGCTTAGCGGGGGGGCCCTACGAGCAGTACTTC. Translation gives CASSLAGGPYEQYF.

Points on this clone: Other DNA sequences in this specimen translate into the identical CDR3. The chain uses TRBV5-1 and TRBJ2-3; D is undetermined. Per germline, CDR1 SGHRS and CDR2 YFSETQ. This CDR3 comprises 15 residues. V was clipped by 0 bases and J by 2 bases, with 10 bases between them. CDR3 sequence (DNA): TGCGCCAGCAGCTTGGCCTCCAGGTCCACAGATACGCAGTATTTT. It encodes CASSLASRSTDTQYF. Variable domain in full (rest from reference TRBV5-1 and TRBJ2-3): KAGVTQTPRYLIKTRGQQVTLSCSPISGHRSVSWYQQTPGQGLQFLFEYFSETQRNKGNFPGRFSGRQFSNSRSEMNVSTLELGDSALYLCASSLASRSTDTQYFGPGTRLTVL.

This clone was counted once. CDR3 amino acids: CASSLVNADGYTF. In DNA, the CDR3 is TGTGCCAGCAGCTTAGTTAATGCGGATGGCTACACCTTC. This chain joins TRBV7-9 and TRBJ1-2; unclear D gene. The germline V gene has CDR1 SEHNR and CDR2 FQNEAQ (reference sequence). Trimming took 1 base from V and 6 from J, leaving 9 bases between them. The CDR3 is made up of 13 amino acids. Full variable domain (remainder filled in from reference TRBV7-9 and TRBJ1-2): DTGVSQNPRHKITKRGQNVTFRCDPISEHNRLYWYRQTLGQGPEFLTYFQNEAQLEKSRLLSDRFSAERPKGSFSTLEIQRTEQGDSAMYLCASSLVNADGYTFGSGTRLTVV.

The chain recombines TRBV5-1 with TRBJ1-5; 9 bases agree with TRBD1. This CDR3 has 16 residues. With V trimmed by 5 bases and J by 5 bases, 11 bases remained unmatched. The V gene's germline CDR1 is SGHRS and CDR2 YFSETQ. The CDR3 loop is CASSPGTGTGDQPQHF. DNA of the CDR3: TGCGCCAGCAGTCCCGGGACAGGGACCGGGGATCAGCCCCAGCATTTT.

The chain links TRBV5-8 to TRBJ2-1, with 10 bases aligning to TRBD1. V shed 3 bases, J shed 7 bases, and the junction held 7 bases outside the gene matches. This CDR3 has 15 residues. Germline values: CDR1 SGHTS, CDR2 YDEGEE. CDR3 loop: CASSWGTGAGNEQFF. DNA of the CDR3: TGTGCCAGCAGCTGGGGGACAGGGGCTGGGAATGAGCAGTTCTTC.